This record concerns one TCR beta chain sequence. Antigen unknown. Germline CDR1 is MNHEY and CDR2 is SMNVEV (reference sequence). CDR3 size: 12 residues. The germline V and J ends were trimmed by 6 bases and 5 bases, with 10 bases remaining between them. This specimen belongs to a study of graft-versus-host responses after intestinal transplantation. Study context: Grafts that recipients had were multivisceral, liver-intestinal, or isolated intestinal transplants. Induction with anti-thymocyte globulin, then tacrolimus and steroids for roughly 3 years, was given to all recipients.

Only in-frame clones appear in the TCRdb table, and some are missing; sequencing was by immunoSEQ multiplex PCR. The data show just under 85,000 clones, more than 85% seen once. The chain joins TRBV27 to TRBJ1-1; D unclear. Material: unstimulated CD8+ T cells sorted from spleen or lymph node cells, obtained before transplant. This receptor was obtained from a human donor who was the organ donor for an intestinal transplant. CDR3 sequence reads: CASSQVGTEAFF. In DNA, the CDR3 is TGTGCCAGCAGCCAGGTAGGAACTGAAGCTTTCTTT.